This T cell receptor (beta chain) comes out of a study of cytomegalovirus exposure and HLA in healthy donors. Use of 60 Vbeta and 13 Jbeta primers characterized the PCR. Data came from immunoSEQ multiplex PCR; TCRdb stores just in-frame clones and leaves some out. The sample shows fewer than 200,000 clones, less than 85% of them seen only once. This CDR3 region has 15 residues. Germline V gene lookup returns CDR1 MGHRA and CDR2 YSYEKL. The germline V and J ends were trimmed by 3 bases and 0 bases, with 8 bases remaining between them. In this sample, this clone turned up a few times. The source of this sequence is a boy aged 5-17 years in good health and CMV-seronegative. Specimen: PBMCs. J is TRBJ1-4 and V is TRBV4-1, with unresolved D. CDR3 sequence reads: CASSHRVATNEKLFF. CDR3 DNA sequence: TGCGCCAGCAGCCACCGGGTCGCAACTAATGAAAAACTGTTTTTT.